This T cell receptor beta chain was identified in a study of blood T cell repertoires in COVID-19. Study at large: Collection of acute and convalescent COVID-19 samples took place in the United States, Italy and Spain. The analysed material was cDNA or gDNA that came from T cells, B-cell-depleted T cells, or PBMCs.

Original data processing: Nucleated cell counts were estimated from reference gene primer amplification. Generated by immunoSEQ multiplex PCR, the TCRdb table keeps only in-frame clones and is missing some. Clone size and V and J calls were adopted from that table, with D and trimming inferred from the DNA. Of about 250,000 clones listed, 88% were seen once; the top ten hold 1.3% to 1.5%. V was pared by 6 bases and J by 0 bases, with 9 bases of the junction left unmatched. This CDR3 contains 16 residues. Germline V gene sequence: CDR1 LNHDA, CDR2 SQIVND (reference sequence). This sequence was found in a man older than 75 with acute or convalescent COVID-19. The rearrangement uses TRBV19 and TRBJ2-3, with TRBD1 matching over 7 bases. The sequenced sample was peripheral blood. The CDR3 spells CASSYHRDSSTDTQYF. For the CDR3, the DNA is TGTGCCAGTAGCTACCACCGGGACAGTAGCACAGATACGCAGTATTTT.